The text below deals with one TCR beta chain. Its antigen is not identified. Disease duration under 2 months; hyperthyroidism patients were aged 18 to 65. These data come from a study of T cells in Graves' hyperthyroidism and ophthalmopathy. Study-level information: Before treatment of any kind, peripheral blood was taken at initial diagnosis.

Study-level findings and limits: The majority of expanded thyroid clonotypes above 0.001 also appeared in blood. Ophthalmopathy was model-predicted a median roughly six months pre-onset.

Template material for amplifying TCR beta CDR3 regions consisted of RNA transcripts. With the HTBI primer set, the TCR CDR3 went through a first round of RT-PCR. TCRdb re-analysed the multiplex PCR reads in MiXCR, keeping a single row per CDR3 protein. Of 700,000 to 850,000 distinct CDR3 sequences listed, under 45% were seen once; the top ten hold 30% to 40%. Germline values: CDR1 SGHNT, CDR2 YYREEE (reference sequence). Trimming removed 4 bases from V and 5 bases from J; junction bases left unmatched: 4. The CDR3 covers 13 residues. The sequence came from a woman aged 40 to 50 with Graves' hyperthyroidism. This chain connects TRBV5-4 to TRBJ1-2, with 8 nucleotides matching TRBD1. The specimen sequenced was blood. For the CDR3, the DNA is TGTGCCAGCAGCCGGGACAGGTTGTATGGCTACACCTTC. Translated, it gives CASSRDRLYGYTF.